This T cell receptor (beta chain) was identified during a study of T-cell reconstitution after alpha-beta-depleted transplantation in children. There are 18 residues in the CDR3. V lost 0 bases and J lost 0; bases outside the gene matches: 9. CDR1 and CDR2 (germline): LGHDT, YNNKEL (reference sequence). In this sample, this clonotype turned up a few times. A library of TCRbeta sequences, prepared with unique molecular identifiers, was generated. TCRdb itself ran the PCR reads through MiXCR, one entry per CDR3 protein. There are 75,000 to 80,000 distinct CDR3 sequences in the sample; about a sixth occur only once, and about 54% lies in the top ten.

This specimen consisted of PBMCs, mostly from graft donor cells, obtained 360 days after TCRalphabeta/CD19-depleted stem cell transplant. This sequence originates from a male patient aged 2-9 years who had a stem cell transplant for acute lymphoblastic leukemia, so the T cells may come from the graft donor. The chain combines TRBV3-1 with TRBJ2-7, with 9 bases fitting TRBD2. CDR3 coding DNA: TGTGCCAGCAGCCAAGAAGGGCATCTAGCGGGGAGCTCCTACGAGCAGTACTTC. Protein: CASSQEGHLAGSSYEQYF.